The clone carrying this T cell receptor beta chain appeared many times. CDR1 is MDHEN, CDR2 SYDVKM, per germline. The CDR3 runs 15 residues. The V gene end was trimmed by 5 bases and the J gene end by 7 bases; junction bases not matched to a gene: 7. This record comes from a study of identical twins. Each CDR3 protein is one row after TCRdb ran MiXCR on the 5' RACE reads. This table holds roughly 480,000 distinct CDR3 sequences, roughly 24% found once. These data also featured in a second study, about T cells expressing NK-cell markers. That source reports: The TCR beta repertoires originated in sorted CD3+CD56+NKG2C+, CD3+CD56+NKG2C- and CD3+CD56-NKG2C+ T cells.

This receptor was obtained from a woman between 18 and 29 years old in good health. The sequencing sample was made of CD4+ T cells sorted from blood. The rearrangement links TRBV28 to TRBJ2-1, with 11 bases fitting TRBD2. CDR3 protein: CASSTLAGGQNEQFF. The DNA of the CDR3 is TGTGCCAGCAGTACCCTAGCGGGGGGTCAGAATGAGCAGTTCTTC.